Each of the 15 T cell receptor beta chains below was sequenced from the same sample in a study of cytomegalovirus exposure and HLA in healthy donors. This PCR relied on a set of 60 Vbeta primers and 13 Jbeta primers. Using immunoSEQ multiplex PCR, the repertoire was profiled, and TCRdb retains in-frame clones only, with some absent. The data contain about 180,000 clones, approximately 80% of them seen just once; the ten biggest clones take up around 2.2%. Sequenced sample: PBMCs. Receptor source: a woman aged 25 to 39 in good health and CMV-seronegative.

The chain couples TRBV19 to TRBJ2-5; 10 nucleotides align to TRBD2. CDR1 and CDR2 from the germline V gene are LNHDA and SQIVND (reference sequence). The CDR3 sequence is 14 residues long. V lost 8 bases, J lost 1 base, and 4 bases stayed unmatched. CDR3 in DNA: TGTGCCAGTTCAACTAGCGGGACCCAAGAGACCCAGTACTTC. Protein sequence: CASSTSGTQETQYF. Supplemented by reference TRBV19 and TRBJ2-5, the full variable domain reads DGGITQSPKYLFRKEGQNVTLSCEQNLNHDAMYWYRQDPGQGLRLIYYSQIVNDFQKGDIAEGYSVSREKKESFPLTVTSAQKNPTAFYLCASSTSGTQETQYFGPGTRLLVL.

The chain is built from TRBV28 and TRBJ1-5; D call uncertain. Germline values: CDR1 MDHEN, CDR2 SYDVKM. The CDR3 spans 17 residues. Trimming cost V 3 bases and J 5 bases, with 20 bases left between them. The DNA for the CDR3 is TGTGCCAGCAGTTTTGTGGGGATGGGCCGGGGAGATCAGCCCCAGCATTTT. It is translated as CASSFVGMGRGDQPQHF. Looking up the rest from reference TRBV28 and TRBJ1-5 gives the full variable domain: DVKVTQSSRYLVKRTGEKVFLECVQDMDHENMFWYRQDPGLGLRLIYFSYDVKMKEKGDIPEGYSVSREKKERFSLILESASTNQTSMYLCASSFVGMGRGDQPQHFGDGTRLSIL.

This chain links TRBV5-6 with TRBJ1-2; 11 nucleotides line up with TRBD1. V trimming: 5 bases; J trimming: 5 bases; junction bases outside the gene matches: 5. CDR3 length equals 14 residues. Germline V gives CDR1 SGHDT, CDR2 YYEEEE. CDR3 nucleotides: TGTGCCAGCAGTCGGACAGGGGGCCTTTATGGCTACACCTTC. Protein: CASSRTGGLYGYTF. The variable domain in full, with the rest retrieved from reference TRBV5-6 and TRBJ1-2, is DAGVTQSPTHLIKTRGQQVTLRCSPKSGHDTVSWYQQALGQGPQFIFQYYEEEERQRGNFPDRFSGHQFPNYSSELNVNALLLGDSALYLCASSRTGGLYGYTFGSGTRLTVV.

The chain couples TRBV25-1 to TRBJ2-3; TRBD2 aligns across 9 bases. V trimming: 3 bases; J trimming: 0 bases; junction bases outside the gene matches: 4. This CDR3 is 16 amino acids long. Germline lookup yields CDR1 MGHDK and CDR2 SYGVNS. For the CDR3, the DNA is TGTGCCAGCAGTGACCTAGCGGGACCTAGCACAGATACGCAGTATTTT. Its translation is CASSDLAGPSTDTQYF.

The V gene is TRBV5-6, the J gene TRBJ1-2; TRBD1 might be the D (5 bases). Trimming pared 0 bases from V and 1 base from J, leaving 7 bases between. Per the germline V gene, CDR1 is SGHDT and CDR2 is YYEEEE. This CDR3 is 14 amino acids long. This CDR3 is CASSLAGYNYGYTF. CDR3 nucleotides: TGTGCCAGCAGCTTGGCAGGGTATAACTATGGCTACACCTTC.

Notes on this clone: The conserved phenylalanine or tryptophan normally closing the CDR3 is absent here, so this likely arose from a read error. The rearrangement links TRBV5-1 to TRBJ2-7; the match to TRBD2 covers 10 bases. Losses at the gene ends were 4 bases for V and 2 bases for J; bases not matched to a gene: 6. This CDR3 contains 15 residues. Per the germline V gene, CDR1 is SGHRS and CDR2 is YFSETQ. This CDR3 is CASSPLAGVPYEQYL. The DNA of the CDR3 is TGCGCCAGCAGCCCGCTAGCGGGAGTGCCCTACGAGCAGTACCTC.

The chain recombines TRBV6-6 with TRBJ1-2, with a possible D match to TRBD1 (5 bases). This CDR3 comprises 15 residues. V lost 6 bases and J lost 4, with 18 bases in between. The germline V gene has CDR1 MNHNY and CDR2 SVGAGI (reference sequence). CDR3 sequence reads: CASRDTGHRVYGYTF. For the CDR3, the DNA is TGTGCCAGCAGGGACACAGGACATAGGGTCTATGGCTACACCTTC.

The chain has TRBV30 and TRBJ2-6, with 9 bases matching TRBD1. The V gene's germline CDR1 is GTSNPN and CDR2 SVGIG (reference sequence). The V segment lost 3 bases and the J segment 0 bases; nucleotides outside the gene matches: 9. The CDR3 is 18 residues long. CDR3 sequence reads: CAWRGGTGTHSGANVLTF. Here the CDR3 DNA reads TGTGCCTGGAGGGGGGGGACAGGGACTCACTCTGGGGCCAACGTCCTGACTTTC.

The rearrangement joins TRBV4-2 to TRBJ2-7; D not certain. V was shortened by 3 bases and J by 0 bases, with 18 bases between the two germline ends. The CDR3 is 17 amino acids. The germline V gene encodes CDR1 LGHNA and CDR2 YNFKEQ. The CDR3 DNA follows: TGTGCCAGCAGCCAGTTTAGTACTAAAGCGTCCTCCTACGAGCAGTACTTC. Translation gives CASSQFSTKASSYEQYF.

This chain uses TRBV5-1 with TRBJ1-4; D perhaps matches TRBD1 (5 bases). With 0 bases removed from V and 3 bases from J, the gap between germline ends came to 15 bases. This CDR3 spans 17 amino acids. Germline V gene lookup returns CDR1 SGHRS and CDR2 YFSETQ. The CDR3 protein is CASSLVILGASNEKLFF. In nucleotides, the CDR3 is TGCGCCAGCAGCTTGGTAATTTTAGGGGCATCTAATGAAAAACTGTTTTTT.

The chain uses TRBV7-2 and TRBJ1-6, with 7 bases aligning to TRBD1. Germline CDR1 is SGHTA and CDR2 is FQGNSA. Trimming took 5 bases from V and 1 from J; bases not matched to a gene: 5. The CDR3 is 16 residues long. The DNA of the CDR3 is TGTGCCAGCAGCCCCAGGGGACAGTCCTATAATTCACCCCTCCACTTT. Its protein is CASSPRGQSYNSPLHF.

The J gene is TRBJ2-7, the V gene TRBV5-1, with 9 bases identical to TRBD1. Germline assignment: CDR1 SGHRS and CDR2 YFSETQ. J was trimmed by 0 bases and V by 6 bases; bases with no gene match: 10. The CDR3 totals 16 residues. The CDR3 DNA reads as TGCGCCAGCACCGCGGGACAGGGAACGGGCTCCTACGAGCAGTACTTC. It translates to CASTAGQGTGSYEQYF. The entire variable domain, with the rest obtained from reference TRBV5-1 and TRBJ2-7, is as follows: KAGVTQTPRYLIKTRGQQVTLSCSPISGHRSVSWYQQTPGQGLQFLFEYFSETQRNKGNFPGRFSGRQFSNSRSEMNVSTLELGDSALYLCASTAGQGTGSYEQYFGPGTRLTVT.

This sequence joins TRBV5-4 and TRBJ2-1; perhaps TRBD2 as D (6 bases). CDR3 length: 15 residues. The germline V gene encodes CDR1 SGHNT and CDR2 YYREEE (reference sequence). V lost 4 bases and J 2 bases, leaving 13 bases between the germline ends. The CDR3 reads CASSAGLPTYNEQFF. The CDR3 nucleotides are TGTGCCAGCAGCGCTGGACTACCTACCTACAATGAGCAGTTCTTC.

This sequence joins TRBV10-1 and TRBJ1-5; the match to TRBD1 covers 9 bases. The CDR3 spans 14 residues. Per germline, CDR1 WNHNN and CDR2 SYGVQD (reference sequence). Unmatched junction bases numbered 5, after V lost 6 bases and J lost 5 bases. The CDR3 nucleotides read TGCGCCAGCAGCGAGGGGACAGGGTATCAGCCCCAGCATTTT. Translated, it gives CASSEGTGYQPQHF.

The CDR3 DNA reads TGTGCCAGCAGCCAAGGGTCGACAGTGGACACCGGGGAGCTGTTTTTT. It yields the protein CASSQGSTVDTGELFF. The chain employs TRBV7-2 and TRBJ2-2, with D maybe TRBD1 (5 bases). Trimming stripped 5 bases from V and 3 bases from J, with 16 bases between. Germline assignment: CDR1 SGHTA and CDR2 FQGNSA. This CDR3 is 16 amino acids long. Full variable domain (rest looked up from reference TRBV7-2 and TRBJ2-2): GAGVSQSPSNKVTEKGKDVELRCDPISGHTALYWYRQSLGQGLEFLIYFQGNSAPDKSGLPSDRFSAERTGGSVSTLTIQRTQQEDSAVYLCASSQGSTVDTGELFFGEGSRLTVL.